A single sample gave rise to the 14 T cell receptor beta chains below, sequenced in a study of OX40 agonist ivuxolimab in advanced cancers. Sequenced by immunoSEQ multiplex PCR; TCRdb stores in-frame clones only, minus some. The sample has tens of thousands of clones, 92% seen once. The specimen comprised CD4+ or CD8+ T cells sorted from blood, sampled in a trial of the OX40 agonist ivuxolimab. Source of these receptors: an adult with an advanced solid tumor such as melanoma, head and neck, liver or kidney cancer.

This chain uses TRBV6-5 with TRBJ2-4; the D gene is possibly TRBD2 (6 bases). Germline V gives CDR1 MNHEY, CDR2 SVGAGI. V lost 4 bases and J 2 bases, leaving 9 bases between the germline ends. There are 14 residues in the CDR3. CDR3 region: CASSSGSPKNIQYF. For the CDR3, the DNA is TGTGCCAGCAGTTCCGGGAGTCCCAAAAACATTCAGTACTTC.

The V and J genes are TRBV2 and TRBJ2-5, with 9 bases that match TRBD1. The CDR3 is 13 residues long. J gave up 4 bases and V 6 bases, and 3 bases lay outside the gene matches. Germline loops: CDR1 SNHLY, CDR2 FYNNEI. This chain's CDR3 is CASRDRGGETQYF. CDR3 coding DNA: TGTGCCAGCAGAGACAGGGGGGGAGAGACCCAGTACTTC.

The gene calls are TRBV30 and TRBJ1-5, with 7 positions matching TRBD1. CDR1 and CDR2 (germline): GTSNPN, SVGIG (reference sequence). V was pared by 3 bases and J by 6 bases, with 8 bases of the junction left unmatched. The CDR3 extends over 14 amino acids. The CDR3, as DNA: TGTGCCTGGAGGGGGCAGGGGGTAGCTCAGCCCCAGCATTTT. Translated, it gives CAWRGQGVAQPQHF.

J is TRBJ1-2 and V is TRBV6-5, with 7 bases matching TRBD1. CDR1 MNHEY and CDR2 SVGAGI come from the germline V gene. The ends lost 6 bases at V and 6 bases at J; junction bases unmatched: 13. This CDR3 has 15 amino acids. DNA of the CDR3: TGTGCCAGCAGCCAGGCTTACGACAGGGTTGATGGCTACACCTTC. It yields the protein CASSQAYDRVDGYTF.

The rearrangement links TRBV9 to TRBJ1-2; D is unresolved. CDR1 SGDLS and CDR2 YYNGEE come from the germline V gene. This CDR3 contains 13 residues. The V gene lost 0 bases and the J gene lost 4 bases, with 7 bases spanning the gap. This CDR3 reads CASSVDLTYGYTF. The CDR3 DNA sequence: TGTGCCAGCAGCGTAGACTTAACCTATGGCTACACCTTC.

This clone was observed a single time. Other DNA sequences in this sample translate to the same CDR3. This chain links TRBV18 with TRBJ2-3; 9 positions agree with TRBD2. CDR3 length: 16 amino acids. The germline V gene has CDR1 KGHSH and CDR2 LQKENI. The trim removed 0 bases at V and 0 bases at J, leaving 1 base unmatched. CDR3 sequence reads: CASSPPGLASTDTQYF. In DNA form, the CDR3 reads TGTGCCAGCTCACCACCGGGACTAGCTAGCACAGATACGCAGTATTTT.

The V call is TRBV4-1, the J call TRBJ2-3, with a possible D match to TRBD1 (5 bases). V lost 4 bases and J 4 bases, leaving 12 bases between the germline ends. CDR3 length: 14 amino acids. The germline gives CDR1 MGHRA, CDR2 YSYEKL. As DNA, the CDR3 is TGCGCCAGCAGCCCCCAGTGGGGCCCAGATACGCAGTATTTT. It translates to CASSPQWGPDTQYF.

V usage is TRBV2 and J usage is TRBJ2-4; weak D call: TRBD2 (6 bases). Looked up from germline, CDR1 is SNHLY and CDR2 is FYNNEI. The ends were cut back, 5 bases at V and 5 bases at J, with 10 bases in the middle. The CDR3 is 13 amino acids. The CDR3 bases are TGTGCCAGCAGTATTGCGGGACAAAACATTCAGTACTTC. This codes for CASSIAGQNIQYF.

This clone was counted a single time. Within the sample, other DNA sequences also encode this same CDR3. The chain combines TRBV5-1 with TRBJ1-4; D not certain. Trimming stripped 0 bases from V and 7 bases from J, with 10 bases between. The CDR3 totals 14 residues. Germline V gene lookup returns CDR1 SGHRS and CDR2 YFSETQ. The CDR3 loop reads CASSLDTPGEKLFF. CDR3 coding DNA: TGCGCCAGCAGCTTGGATACGCCCGGTGAAAAACTGTTTTTT.

The V gene is TRBV19, the J gene TRBJ1-2; weak D call: TRBD1 (5 bases). The CDR3 runs 14 residues. V shed 6 bases and J shed 8 bases, with 19 bases lying between them. CDR1 LNHDA and CDR2 SQIVND come from the germline V gene (reference sequence). The CDR3 protein is CASSPGLTGSGYTF. The CDR3 coding sequence is TGTGCCAGTAGCCCGGGGCTTACGGGTTCAGGCTACACCTTC.

The V gene is TRBV5-8, the J gene TRBJ2-2; D possibly uses TRBD1 or TRBD2 (6 bases each). V lost 3 bases, J lost 4 bases, and 19 bases lay in between. The CDR3 length is 17 residues. The germline gives CDR1 SGHTS, CDR2 YDEGEE. CDR3 residues: CASSSGTTGGFTGELFF. CDR3 nucleotides: TGTGCCAGCAGCTCAGGGACGACAGGAGGGTTCACCGGGGAGCTGTTTTTT.

This chain joins TRBV7-2 and TRBJ1-4; D ambiguous. CDR1 and CDR2 from the germline V gene are SGHTA and FQGNSA. This CDR3 spans 15 amino acids. The V end lost 2 bases, the J end lost 6 bases, and 13 bases lay between the germline ends. The CDR3: CASSLSYDSYEKLFF. CDR3 sequence (DNA): TGTGCCAGCAGCTTAAGTTACGATTCGTATGAAAAACTGTTTTTT.

This chain links TRBV7-9 with TRBJ2-6; no definite D call. V was pared by 4 bases and J by 4 bases, with 5 bases between. CDR1 and CDR2 from the germline V gene are SEHNR and FQNEAQ (reference sequence). The CDR3 totals 13 residues. CDR3 loop: CASSSSGANVLTF. The CDR3 nucleotides are TGTGCCAGCAGCTCGTCCGGGGCCAACGTCCTGACTTTC.

The chain employs TRBV10-2 and TRBJ2-6; 8 bases map to TRBD1. Trimming took 4 bases from V and 1 from J; bases not matched to a gene: 6. CDR1 and CDR2 (germline): WSHSY, SAAADI. The CDR3 extends over 17 amino acids. CDR3 bases: TGCGCCAGCAGTGGTGGACAGGGTGGTTCTGGGGCCAACGTCCTGACTTTC. Protein sequence: CASSGGQGGSGANVLTF.